The 18 T cell receptor beta chains listed next were all sequenced from one sample in a study of resident and recirculating memory T cells in vitiligo. Assay used: immunoSEQ multiplex PCR; TCRdb lists only in-frame clones, some missing. The sample lists roughly 76,000 clones, 90% to 95% occurring once. The sequencing sample was made of blood. The receptors originated from a male donor with vitiligo.

A few counts support this clone. The genes are TRBV6-4 and TRBJ2-3, with TRBD2 matching over 7 bases. This CDR3 spans 16 amino acids. CDR1 is MRHNA and CDR2 is SNTAGT in the germline V gene. V shed 0 bases, J shed 0 bases, and the junction held 3 bases outside the gene matches. The CDR3 DNA is TGTGCCAGCAGTGACTCTTCTAGCGGTAGCACAGATACGCAGTATTTT. It encodes CASSDSSSGSTDTQYF.

The chain combines TRBV28 with TRBJ1-2, with D possibly TRBD1 on 6 matching bases. Deletions cut 6 bases from V and 8 bases from J, with 16 bases between. Germline CDR1 is MDHEN and CDR2 is SYDVKM. The CDR3 runs 13 residues. CDR3 protein: CASSQTGSRGYTF. Written as DNA, the CDR3 is TGTGCCAGCAGCCAAACAGGGTCTAGAGGCTACACCTTC.

CDR3 in DNA: TGTGCCAGCAAAGGGACTAGCGGGGAAACCGGGGAGCTGTTTTTT. It yields the protein CASKGTSGETGELFF. J is TRBJ2-2 and V is TRBV2, with 13 nucleotides matching TRBD2. V was pared by 7 bases and J by 5 bases, with 4 bases of the junction left unmatched. The CDR3 consists of 15 residues. Germline V gene lookup returns CDR1 SNHLY and CDR2 FYNNEI.

This rearrangement joins TRBV6-6 to TRBJ2-1, with TRBD2 as a possible D gene (6 bases). Germline CDR1 MNHNY, CDR2 SVGAGI (reference sequence). CDR3 length equals 13 residues. V shed 9 bases and J shed 1 base, with 10 bases lying between them. DNA of the CDR3: TGTGCCAGTGGGGGGATTTCCTACAATGAGCAGTTCTTC. Amino acid sequence: CASGGISYNEQFF.

This clone has just one count. In nucleotides, the CDR3 is TGTGCCAGCAGCCAGGCCGGGACAGGGTTTTATGAGCAGTTCTTC. This translates into CASSQAGTGFYEQFF. The chain couples TRBV7-2 to TRBJ2-1, with 9 bases aligning to TRBD1. Unmatched junction bases numbered 10, after V lost 5 bases and J lost 8 bases. The germline gives CDR1 SGHTA, CDR2 FQGNSA. The CDR3 is made up of 15 amino acids.

The rearrangement links TRBV19 to TRBJ1-4; the D gene is possibly TRBD1 (6 bases). The CDR3 runs 14 residues. Germline assignment: CDR1 LNHDA and CDR2 SQIVND (reference sequence). V was pared by 7 bases and J by 4 bases, with 13 bases between. The CDR3: CASTQDSVNEKLFF. CDR3 coding DNA: TGTGCCAGTACTCAGGACAGTGTTAATGAAAAACTGTTTTTT.

The chain couples TRBV7-6 to TRBJ2-7, with a tentative D call TRBD2 (6 bases). This CDR3 has 13 amino acids. V gave up 3 bases and J gave up 7 bases, with 13 bases separating them. Germline assignment: CDR1 SGHVS and CDR2 FNYEAQ. The CDR3 protein is CASSLGTAGEQYF. DNA for the CDR3: TGTGCCAGCAGCTTGGGGACCGCGGGGGAGCAGTACTTC.

J is TRBJ2-7 and V is TRBV18, with 10 bases aligning to TRBD1. The CDR3 has 14 amino acids. The germline CDR1 and CDR2 sequences are KGHSH and LQKENI. Unmatched junction bases numbered 7, after V lost 5 bases and J lost 6 bases. CDR3 DNA: TGTGCCAGCTCAGCCGACAGGGGGCTTGCCGAGCAGTACTTC. Translating it yields CASSADRGLAEQYF.

The chain is built from TRBV4-3 and TRBJ2-3; 11 bases agree with TRBD2. The CDR3 is made up of 20 amino acids. V lost 0 bases and J lost 2; bases outside the gene matches: 13. The germline V gene has CDR1 LGHNA and CDR2 YSLEER. CDR3 bases: TGCGCCAGCAGCCAAGATTCGCCTAGCGGGGGGAGAACCACCACAGATACGCAGTATTTT. Amino acids: CASSQDSPSGGRTTTDTQYF.

The CDR3 loop is CASSPTGPWSGELFF. The CDR3 region has the DNA TGTGCCAGCAGCCCGACAGGACCTTGGTCCGGGGAGCTGTTTTTT. The chain carries TRBV6-5 and TRBJ2-2, with a weak D call TRBD1 (6 bases). The germline V and J ends were trimmed by 6 bases and 6 bases, with 17 bases remaining between them. The CDR3 has 15 amino acids. Germline CDR1 MNHEY, CDR2 SVGAGI.

This chain joins TRBV14 and TRBJ1-6; 9 bases fit TRBD1. Losses at the gene ends were 1 base for V and 8 bases for J; bases not matched to a gene: 6. CDR1 SGHDN and CDR2 FVKESK come from the germline V gene. CDR3 size: 16 residues. The CDR3 DNA is TGTGCCAGCAGCCAAGGAGGACAGGGGCACGATTCACCCCTCCACTTT. This sequence encodes CASSQGGQGHDSPLHF.

The gene calls are TRBV19 and TRBJ2-4; maybe TRBD1 (6 bases). Germline V gives CDR1 LNHDA, CDR2 SQIVND (reference sequence). The CDR3 totals 13 residues. Trimming removed 9 bases at V and 8 bases at J, with 17 bases between. This CDR3 is CASHTQGADIQYF. The CDR3 coding sequence is TGTGCCAGCCACACACAGGGTGCGGACATTCAGTACTTC.

This clone has a single count. This chain connects TRBV19 to TRBJ1-1, with 8 bases matching TRBD1. Germline CDR1 LNHDA, CDR2 SQIVND (reference sequence). The CDR3 is made up of 15 amino acids. V gave up 1 base and J gave up 4 bases; unmatched junction bases: 5. The CDR3 protein is CASSIANRGTTEAFF. CDR3 nucleotide sequence: TGTGCCAGTAGTATAGCTAACAGGGGGACCACTGAAGCTTTCTTT.

The chain uses TRBV6-6 and TRBJ1-5; possible D gene TRBD1, 5 bases. The CDR3 length is 14 residues. Germline V gene data show CDR1 as MNHNY and CDR2 as SVGAGI (reference sequence). The V and J ends lost 7 bases and 2 bases respectively, with 12 bases between them. The CDR3: CASIEVGGNQPQHF. CDR3 nucleotide sequence: TGTGCCAGCATAGAGGTAGGGGGCAATCAGCCCCAGCATTTT.

CDR3 residues: CASSHGTGGNEQFF. The CDR3 DNA reads TGTGCCAGCAGCCACGGGACAGGGGGCAATGAGCAGTTCTTC. The chain couples TRBV7-6 to TRBJ2-1, with TRBD1 matching over 11 bases. The CDR3 totals 14 residues. Germline CDR1 is SGHVS and CDR2 is FNYEAQ. With 5 bases clipped from V and 6 bases from J, the junction kept 3 bases outside the gene matches.

Remarks on this clone: Distinct nucleotide sequences in the sample also encode this CDR3. The rearrangement links TRBV5-1 to TRBJ2-1, with D possibly being TRBD2 (6 bases). Trimming removed 2 bases at V and 5 bases at J, with 17 bases between. This CDR3 has 16 residues. CDR1 SGHRS and CDR2 YFSETQ come from the germline V gene. Written as DNA, the CDR3 is TGCGCCAGCAGCTTAGGGCCGGGACTCGACGACAATGAGCAGTTCTTC. Protein sequence: CASSLGPGLDDNEQFF. The whole variable domain, filled in from reference TRBV5-1 and TRBJ2-1, reads KAGVTQTPRYLIKTRGQQVTLSCSPISGHRSVSWYQQTPGQGLQFLFEYFSETQRNKGNFPGRFSGRQFSNSRSEMNVSTLELGDSALYLCASSLGPGLDDNEQFFGPGTRLTVL.

Here the CDR3 reads CASSPGTIITPLHF. CDR3 DNA: TGTGCCAGCAGCCCCGGGACAATTATCACCCCCCTCCACTTT. V and J are TRBV6-6 and TRBJ1-6; D may be TRBD1 (6 bases). Per germline, CDR1 MNHNY and CDR2 SVGAGI (reference sequence). The CDR3 length is 14 residues. V was trimmed by 6 bases and J by 13 bases, leaving 19 bases between them.

This clone was counted once. The V and J genes are TRBV30 and TRBJ1-1, with D perhaps matching TRBD1 (5 bases). Per the germline V gene, CDR1 is GTSNPN and CDR2 is SVGIG (reference sequence). This CDR3 comprises 15 residues. Trimming shortened V by 0 bases and J by 3 bases, and 14 bases separated the two germline ends. The CDR3 DNA reads TGTGCCTGGAGTGTAATACGGGGACTTCACACTGAAGCTTTCTTT. This gives the protein CAWSVIRGLHTEAFF.